These 14 T cell receptor beta chains originate from one sample sequenced in a study of graft-versus-host responses after intestinal transplantation. Some clones are missing from TCRdb's copy, which holds only in-frame ones; the method was immunoSEQ multiplex PCR. Counted here are 2,500 to 3,500 clones, roughly 80% occurring once; the ten biggest clones make up around 10%. The starting material, graft tissue, was processed to release intraepithelial and lamina propria lymphocytes. The specimen comprised ileum tissue, sampled roughly 5 and 7 days after intestinal transplantation. These receptors originate from a human patient who received an intestinal transplant, so some T cells may come from the graft donor.

The chain carries TRBV7-2 and TRBJ2-7, with 10 bases aligning to TRBD1. J lost 2 bases, V lost 5 bases, and 9 bases had no gene match. This CDR3 comprises 16 residues. Germline values: CDR1 SGHTA, CDR2 FQGNSA. The DNA for the CDR3 is TGTGCCAGCAGCCTTACATCCGGGACAGGGGCCTACGAGCAGTACTTC. This gives the protein CASSLTSGTGAYEQYF. Based on the CDR3 plus reference TRBV7-2 and TRBJ2-7, the full variable domain is GAGVSQSPSNKVTEKGKDVELRCDPISGHTALYWYRQSLGQGLEFLIYFQGNSAPDKSGLPSDRFSAERTGGSVSTLTIQRTQQEDSAVYLCASSLTSGTGAYEQYFGPGTRLTVT.

The chain joins TRBV5-4 to TRBJ1-1, with a tentative D call TRBD1 (6 bases). Between the trimmed V and J ends, which lost 3 bases and 11 bases, there was a span of 20 bases. The CDR3 contains 14 residues. The germline V gene encodes CDR1 SGHNT and CDR2 YYREEE (reference sequence). CDR3 region: CASSSRGGRAVAFF. CDR3 DNA: TGTGCCAGCAGCTCGAGGGGGGGCAGGGCGGTGGCTTTCTTT.

The chain recombines TRBV7-9 with TRBJ2-7, with 11 bases fitting TRBD2. CDR1 SEHNR and CDR2 FQNEAQ come from the germline V gene (reference sequence). The CDR3 spans 14 residues. The J segment lost 4 bases and the V segment lost 6 bases, leaving 5 bases of the junction unmatched. The CDR3 DNA follows: TGTGCCAGCAGTTTAACTAGCGGGAGTTACGAGCAGTACTTC. It yields the protein CASSLTSGSYEQYF.

V gene TRBV5-4 combines with J gene TRBJ1-2; the D gene is possibly TRBD1 (5 bases). CDR3 length equals 15 residues. Germline-derived CDR1 and CDR2 are SGHNT and YYREEE (reference sequence). The V end was cut by 4 bases, the J end by 5 bases, with 18 bases between. CDR3 DNA: TGTGCCAGCAGCCCCCAGGGTCTAGGGGTGTATGGCTACACCTTC. It is translated as CASSPQGLGVYGYTF.

The chain uses TRBV6-6 and TRBJ2-3; TRBD1 or TRBD2 may be the D gene (5 bases each). This CDR3 comprises 13 residues. Trimming cost V 4 bases and J 0 bases, with 5 bases left between them. CDR1 and CDR2 from the germline V gene are MNHNY and SVGAGI (reference sequence). As DNA, the CDR3 is TGTGCCAGCAGTTGGGACAGCACAGATACGCAGTATTTT. Protein sequence: CASSWDSTDTQYF.

This clone was seen only a few times. V gene TRBV13 combines with J gene TRBJ2-1, with a possible D match to TRBD2 (6 bases). The germline V gene encodes CDR1 PRHDT and CDR2 FYEKMQ (reference sequence). Trimming left V 6 bases short and J 7 bases short, with 19 bases between. This CDR3 comprises 15 residues. The CDR3 coding sequence is TGTGCCAGCAGTCGACTAGAACTCGTCCGGAATGAGCAGTTCTTC. Translation: CASSRLELVRNEQFF.

This clone was found once. This chain connects TRBV11-2 to TRBJ2-2; D is perhaps TRBD2 (5 bases). The CDR3 has 16 residues. Germline lookup yields CDR1 SGHAT and CDR2 FQNNGV. Trimming pared 1 base from V and 0 bases from J, leaving 9 bases between. Here the CDR3 DNA reads TGTGCCAGCAGCTTAGTAGCCGGGGCGAACACCGGGGAGCTGTTTTTT. It encodes CASSLVAGANTGELFF.

The CDR3, as DNA: TGTGCCTGGTCTAGGGGTGAAAAACTGTTTTTT. It codes for CAWSRGEKLFF. The chain joins TRBV30 to TRBJ1-4; tentative D call: TRBD1 (5 bases). CDR3 size: 11 residues. V gave up 5 bases and J gave up 7 bases, with 8 bases separating them. Germline V gene lookup returns CDR1 GTSNPN and CDR2 SVGIG (reference sequence).

The chain combines TRBV6-4 with TRBJ2-3; 16 positions match TRBD2. This CDR3 has 16 residues. Trimming cost V 2 bases and J 4 bases; bases outside gene matches: 0. Germline loops: CDR1 MRHNA, CDR2 SNTAGT. The DNA of the CDR3 is TGTGCCAGCAGTGACGGGACTAGCGGGGGGGCAGATACGCAGTATTTT. Translation: CASSDGTSGGADTQYF.

V is TRBV20-1 and J is TRBJ2-3; D uncertain. With 5 bases removed from V and 5 bases from J, the gap between germline ends came to 5 bases. The germline gives CDR1 DFQATT, CDR2 SNEGSKA (reference sequence). This CDR3 contains 10 residues. The CDR3 bases are TGCAGTGCTCACAGAGATACGCAGTATTTT. Translating gives CSAHRDTQYF.

The rearrangement joins TRBV4-2 to TRBJ2-3; TRBD2 aligns across 8 bases. The germline CDR1 and CDR2 sequences are LGHNA and YNFKEQ. With 4 bases clipped from V and 4 bases from J, the junction kept 1 base outside the gene matches. The CDR3 spans 13 residues. CDR3 in amino acids: CASSRGLADTQYF. The CDR3 DNA is TGTGCCAGCAGCCGGGGACTAGCAGATACGCAGTATTTT.

The V gene is TRBV30, the J gene TRBJ2-5; D gene unclear. CDR3 size: 12 residues. V was cut by 0 bases and J by 5 bases, with 7 bases left in between. Germline V gives CDR1 GTSNPN, CDR2 SVGIG (reference sequence). CDR3 sequence: CAWSVQWETQYF. CDR3 nucleotides: TGTGCCTGGAGTGTACAATGGGAGACCCAGTACTTC. The variable domain in full, completed from reference TRBV30 and TRBJ2-5, reads SQTIHQWPATLVQPVGSPLSLECTVEGTSNPNLYWYRQAAGRGLQLLFYSVGIGQISSEVPQNLSASRPQDRQFILSSKKLLLSDSGFYLCAWSVQWETQYFGPGTRLLVL.

This clone has a handful of counts. The genes are TRBV10-3 and TRBJ2-2; D gene ambiguous. V lost 4 bases and J 7 bases, leaving 19 bases between the germline ends. Germline lookup yields CDR1 ENHRY and CDR2 SYGVKD. This CDR3 spans 16 amino acids. CDR3 bases: TGTGCCATCAGTGTTGTCCTCGACTGGGTGAACGGGGAGCTGTTTTTT. It codes for CAISVVLDWVNGELFF.

V gene TRBV6-5 combines with J gene TRBJ2-7; 13 nucleotides align to TRBD2. The CDR3 spans 16 residues. V was pared by 4 bases and J by 6 bases, with 9 bases of the junction left unmatched. In germline, CDR1 is MNHEY, CDR2 SVGAGI. Written as DNA, the CDR3 is TGTGCCAGCAGTTTTAGACTAGCGGGAGGAATTGGCGAGCAGTACTTC. This sequence encodes CASSFRLAGGIGEQYF.